Listed below are T cell receptor beta chains from one sample, sequenced in a study of regulatory T cells. Libraries were prepared by immunoSEQ multiplex PCR; TCRdb keeps only in-frame clonotypes and omits some of them. The repertoire has 20,000 to 25,000 clones, approximately 90% of them found once; the top ten carry about 1.3%. Sequencing used conventional CD4+ T cells sorted from blood. The receptors come from a child under 18 with CD3G deficiency. Both conserved end residues are part of each CDR3. The order of the fields is V gene, D gene, J gene, clone size, CDR3 protein, CDR3 DNA. A D gene is named only where the DNA matches it firmly. Size is omitted from some rows. Given values are once, few, many or a class for expanded clones.

TRBV6-1	.	TRBJ2-1	.	CASSEAGPIGEQFF	TGTGCCAGCAGTGAAGCGGGGCCCATCGGGGAGCAGTTCTTC
TRBV5-1	.	TRBJ1-1	.	CASSLDTNTEAFF	TGCGCCAGCAGCTTGGACACGAACACTGAAGCTTTCTTT
TRBV2	TRBD1	TRBJ2-6	.	CASSEDRSGGISGANVLTF	TGTGCCAGCAGTGAAGATCGGTCAGGGGGAATCTCTGGGGCCAACGTCCTGACTTTC
TRBV28	.	TRBJ1-1	.	CASSLRPSNTEAFF	TGTGCCAGCAGTTTGAGACCGTCGAACACTGAAGCTTTCTTT
TRBV7-9	TRBD2	TRBJ2-3	.	CASSLDTSGGIWTDTQYF	TGTGCCAGCAGCTTAGATACCTCGGGAGGGATTTGGACAGATACGCAGTATTTT
TRBV10-3	.	TRBJ2-3	few	CAISQTPVGTQYF	TGTGCCATCAGCCAGACCCCCGTGGGTACGCAGTATTTT
TRBV28	.	TRBJ1-4	.	CASSHAANEKLFF	TGTGCCAGCAGCCACGCGGCTAATGAAAAACTGTTTTTT
TRBV28	TRBD1	TRBJ1-1	.	CASSSDREAEAFF	TGTGCCAGCAGCTCCGACAGGGAGGCTGAAGCTTTCTTT
TRBV12-5	.	TRBJ2-7	.	CAPSYEQYF	TGTGCTCCTTCCTACGAGCAGTACTTC
TRBV5-1	TRBD2	TRBJ2-7	.	CASSLDTSGGGEQYF	TGCGCCAGCAGCTTGGACACTAGCGGTGGTGGCGAGCAGTACTTC
TRBV13	.	TRBJ2-5	.	CAGSLGLRGETQYF	TGTGCCGGCAGCTTAGGGCTCAGGGGAGAGACCCAGTACTTC
TRBV6-1	.	TRBJ2-7	.	CASSVRGASYEQYF	TGTGCCAGCAGTGTTCGGGGGGCCTCCTACGAGCAGTACTTC
TRBV11-2	TRBD1	TRBJ1-6	few	CASRQGQGNSPLHF	TGTGCCAGCAGACAGGGACAGGGAAATTCACCCCTCCACTTT
TRBV19	TRBD1	TRBJ2-6	.	CASSWTGTGAGANVLTF	TGTGCCAGTAGTTGGACAGGGACTGGCGCTGGGGCCAACGTCCTGACTTTC
TRBV19	TRBD2	TRBJ2-2	once	CASSGRLAGGSGELFF	TGTGCCAGTAGTGGGCGGCTAGCGGGAGGATCCGGGGAGCTGTTTTTT
TRBV5-1	.	TRBJ2-3	few	CASSSRLLTDTQYF	TGCGCCAGCAGCTCGAGACTGCTCACAGATACGCAGTATTTT
TRBV18	.	TRBJ2-3	.	CASSPAQGGDTQYF	TGTGCCAGCTCACCAGCCCAGGGGGGAGATACGCAGTATTTT
TRBV6-1	.	TRBJ2-1	.	CASSERDLYNEQFF	TGTGCCAGCAGTGAAAGGGACCTCTACAATGAGCAGTTCTTC
TRBV6-6	.	TRBJ1-1	few	CASSYGPNTEAFF	TGTGCCAGCAGTTACGGTCCGAACACTGAAGCTTTCTTT
TRBV28	.	TRBJ2-2	.	CASEGFGELFF	TGTGCCAGCGAAGGCTTCGGGGAGCTGTTTTTT
TRBV7-9	.	TRBJ2-7	.	CASSYGGAQSEQYF	TGTGCCAGCAGCTATGGAGGGGCGCAGAGCGAGCAGTACTTC
TRBV27	.	TRBJ2-1	.	CASSLSGNLVGEQFF	TGTGCCAGCAGTTTATCAGGGAATTTGGTCGGTGAGCAGTTCTTC
TRBV11-2	TRBD1	TRBJ2-2	.	CASSRDRANTGELFF	TGTGCCAGCAGCCGAGACAGGGCGAACACCGGGGAGCTGTTTTTT
TRBV5-1	.	TRBJ1-2	.	CASSFDSTYGYTF	TGCGCCAGCAGCTTCGACAGTACCTATGGCTACACCTTC
TRBV27	.	TRBJ1-2	few	CASSLKPGPPYGYTF	TGTGCCAGCAGTTTGAAACCGGGACCTCCCTATGGCTACACCTTC
TRBV6-1	TRBD2	TRBJ2-1	.	CASSEAPAGVVQFF	TGTGCCAGCAGTGAAGCGCCAGCGGGAGTAGTGCAGTTCTTC
TRBV6-1	.	TRBJ2-3	.	CASSENRDTQYF	TGTGCCAGCAGTGAAAACAGGGATACGCAGTATTTT
TRBV5-1	.	TRBJ2-1	.	CASSLPRSSYNEQFF	TGCGCCAGCAGCTTACCCAGGAGCTCCTACAATGAGCAGTTCTTC
TRBV5-1	.	TRBJ2-1	.	CASTLHPDYNEQFF	TGCGCCAGCACCTTGCACCCCGACTATAATGAGCAGTTCTTC
TRBV28	.	TRBJ1-1	.	CASRVGTEAFF	TGTGCCAGCAGGGTGGGCACTGAAGCTTTCTTT
TRBV5-1	.	TRBJ2-3	.	CASSRGGADTQYF	TGCGCCAGCAGCAGAGGGGGTGCAGATACGCAGTATTTT
TRBV28	.	TRBJ1-2	.	CASSPGLLQANYGYTF	TGTGCCAGCAGTCCGGGACTACTCCAAGCTAACTATGGCTACACCTTC
TRBV30	.	TRBJ2-7	.	CAWSSSRAYEQYF	TGTGCCTGGAGTTCCAGCAGGGCCTACGAGCAGTACTTC
TRBV28	TRBD2	TRBJ2-7	.	CASSLWGTSGRGEQYF	TGTGCCAGCAGTTTATGGGGGACTAGCGGGAGAGGCGAGCAGTACTTC
TRBV19	TRBD1	TRBJ1-3	.	CASSTRQGTGNTIYF	TGTGCCAGTAGTACCCGACAGGGGACTGGAAACACCATATATTTT
TRBV11-2	TRBD1	TRBJ2-2	.	CASSPQGAHTGELFF	TGTGCCAGCAGCCCCCAGGGGGCCCACACCGGGGAGCTGTTTTTT
TRBV5-1	TRBD2	TRBJ2-4	.	CASSLNAGGPRNIQYF	TGCGCCAGCAGCTTGAATGCGGGAGGGCCAAGGAACATTCAGTACTTC
TRBV4-1	.	TRBJ2-2	.	CASSQNPRVGTGELFF	TGCGCCAGCAGCCAAAACCCCCGGGTGGGTACCGGGGAGCTGTTTTTT
TRBV11-3	.	TRBJ2-3	.	CASSSGLGNRWTDTQYF	TGTGCCAGCAGCTCGGGACTTGGGAATCGGTGGACAGATACGCAGTATTTT
TRBV6-1	TRBD1	TRBJ1-1	once	CASRGQGQTEAFF	TGTGCCAGCAGAGGACAGGGTCAAACTGAAGCTTTCTTT
TRBV6-1	.	TRBJ1-1	few	CASSEYGKNTEAFF	TGTGCCAGCAGTGAGTACGGAAAGAACACTGAAGCTTTCTTT
TRBV28	.	TRBJ1-5	.	CASSSYKQVSNQPQHF	TGTGCCAGCAGTTCCTATAAACAGGTTAGCAATCAGCCCCAGCATTTT
TRBV6-6	.	TRBJ2-7	.	CASSYDLGVGEQYF	TGTGCCAGCAGTTACGATTTAGGAGTGGGCGAGCAGTACTTC
TRBV28	TRBD2	TRBJ2-7	.	CASSRYLRGDEQYF	TGTGCCAGCAGCCGATACCTCCGGGGGGACGAGCAGTACTTC
TRBV21-1	.	TRBJ2-5	.	CASSKWTSEETQYF	TGTGCCAGCAGCAAATGGACTAGTGAAGAGACCCAGTACTTC
TRBV30	.	TRBJ2-3	.	CAWRPGLTDTQYF	TGTGCCTGGAGGCCGGGGCTGACAGATACGCAGTATTTT
TRBV6-6	.	TRBJ1-2	.	CASSAQGSGYTF	TGTGCCAGCAGTGCACAGGGCTCTGGCTACACCTTC
TRBV6-1	TRBD1	TRBJ2-7	once	CASRQPGQGAREQYF	TGTGCCAGCAGGCAACCGGGACAGGGGGCTCGCGAGCAGTACTTC
TRBV25-1	.	TRBJ2-6	.	CASSARENWTSRANVLTF	TGTGCCAGCAGTGCGAGGGAGAACTGGACAAGTCGGGCCAACGTCCTGACTTTC
TRBV20-1	.	TRBJ1-1	.	CSASRNTEAFF	TGCAGTGCTAGTAGGAACACTGAAGCTTTCTTT
TRBV5-1	.	TRBJ2-3	.	CASSHGTLKDTQYF	TGCGCCAGCAGCCACGGGACGCTTAAAGATACGCAGTATTTT
TRBV7-9	.	TRBJ2-5	.	CASSLMGMTASKKGETQYF	TGTGCCAGCAGCTTAATGGGAATGACAGCTAGCAAGAAGGGGGAGACCCAGTACTTC
TRBV6-1	.	TRBJ2-1	.	CASSEANSGSLFF	TGTGCCAGCAGTGAAGCGAATAGCGGATCCCTGTTCTTC
TRBV7-8	.	TRBJ2-2	.	CASSLDRMRKGNTGELFF	TGTGCCAGCAGCCTGGACAGAATGAGGAAGGGGAACACCGGGGAGCTGTTTTTT
TRBV6-1	.	TRBJ2-7	.	CASRIPGRAYEQYF	TGTGCCAGCAGGATTCCGGGACGGGCCTACGAGCAGTACTTC
TRBV6-1	.	TRBJ2-7	.	CASSEARKGQGYEQYF	TGTGCCAGCAGTGAAGCTCGCAAAGGGCAAGGATACGAGCAGTACTTC
TRBV6-1	.	TRBJ1-1	once	CASTGDTNTEAFF	TGTGCCAGCACAGGGGACACGAACACTGAAGCTTTCTTT